Sequencing of this TCR beta chain was carried out in a study of Tregs in tolerant kidney transplant recipients. Sequenced by immunoSEQ multiplex PCR; TCRdb stores in-frame clones only, minus some. The sample shows tens of thousands of clones, over 85% of them seen only once. Study-wide points: Changing PCR primers prevented nucleotide comparison between some patients' samples.

This CDR3 is 16 amino acids long. Germline V gene data show CDR1 as SGHRS and CDR2 as YFSETQ. Trimming removed 2 bases from V and 0 bases from J, with 11 bases in between. The nonmyeloablative bone marrow transplants came from related graft donors, with transient mixed chimerism. Comment on this clone: Its antigen is unidentified.

Sequencing used CD4+ T cells from blood (PBMCs), obtained 12 months after the transplant. This chain links TRBV5-1 with TRBJ2-2; perhaps TRBD1 as D (6 bases). The TCR sequence derives from a human patient who received a combined kidney and bone marrow transplant. Some T cells here may be from the graft donor. CDR3 residues: CASSFDAGANTGELFF. As DNA, the CDR3 is TGCGCCAGCAGCTTCGACGCAGGGGCGAACACCGGGGAGCTGTTTTTT.